This T cell receptor beta chain was captured by sequencing in a study of glioma-infiltrating T cells after dendritic cell vaccination (dated by TCRdb to 2016 to 2017). With respect to the entire study: Of the 15 or so glioblastoma patients in the cohort, all drawn from Phase I and II dendritic cell vaccination trials, 9 were newly diagnosed and 6 had recurrent disease. TCR sequencing metrics, including TIL content and tumor-blood repertoire overlap, were correlated with survival after dendritic cell vaccination. Each patient was given three intradermal dendritic cell vaccine injections, spaced two weeks apart, in the arm below the axilla. The vaccine consisted of monocyte-derived dendritic cells cultured less than nine days with IL-4 and GM-CSF, then pulsed overnight with autologous tumor lysate. Tumor-infiltrating lymphocyte content was quantified and tumor and blood repertoires were compared in dendritic cell-vaccinated glioblastoma patients by deep sequencing of TCR beta CDR3 regions. Between the early 2000s and the early 2010s, the patients were given dendritic cell vaccination pulsed with autologous tumor lysate. Points the paper makes about the study in general: The cohort was small and heterogeneous, with few patients having full blood and tumor sets and even fewer initial-recurrent tumor pairs. The three-group TCR overlap response model was characterized as speculative, and prospective validation of the model was stated to be required. Longer time to progression and overall survival after dendritic cell vaccination were predicted by higher estimated pretreatment TIL content. TCR clonality showed no direct relationship with survival, which suggests that a diverse polyclonal response may matter.

The CDR3 sequence holds 14 residues, the cysteine and phenylalanine included. Left in the record is the CDR3 DNA by itself, 42 bases read in frame from the first base. Patients were selected for having adequate residual fresh-frozen tumor tissue and more than two years of available survival data. Molecular status otherwise varied across the glioblastoma patients, but none of them carried an isocitrate dehydrogenase mutation. PBMC were collected before vaccination, two weeks after the third vaccination, and at tumor progression if progression occurred. Genomic DNA was extracted with the Qiagen DNeasy Blood extraction Kit. This clone has only one observation. Its antigen specificity is not known. One base away there is no much larger clone; base qualities are not given. Using the immunoSEQ assay, TCRB CDR3 regions were amplified from roughly 1.9 micrograms of genomic DNA, or from all available DNA when less than that was on hand. The multiplex PCR relied on 60 forward primers for TCR V beta segments and 13 reverse primers for J beta segments. To estimate the number of reads per starting template, synthetic control templates were added to each sample at limiting dilution. Sequencing produced 87 bp reads on the Illumina HiSeq System. Turning to the authors' computational methods: PCR and sequencing errors were removed by merging closely related sequences with a nearest neighbor algorithm. TCR overlap was measured as the percentage of unique tumor TCR beta sequences also present in the same patient's peripheral blood. The table comes from immuneACCESS by way of TCRdb, which keeps in-frame sequences with V and J called. Part of the clones is missing from these tables; in studies checked, under half for an unresolved V gene and the rest for unknown reasons. V and J calls and clone size are given by that table; D and trimming were obtained from the DNA. This sample lists about 95,000 clones; roughly 84% were detected once. The leading ten clones occupy roughly 2.9% of the sample.

This sequence uses TRBV21-1 and TRBJ1-6. TRBV21-1 is an annotated pseudogene. This clonotype was sampled from a human donor with glioblastoma. Sequences were derived from blood, sampled before dendritic cell vaccination. The nucleotides are TGTGCCAGCAGCAATGAGTTGGATAATTCACCCCTCCACTTT. The resulting protein is CASSNELDNSPLHF.